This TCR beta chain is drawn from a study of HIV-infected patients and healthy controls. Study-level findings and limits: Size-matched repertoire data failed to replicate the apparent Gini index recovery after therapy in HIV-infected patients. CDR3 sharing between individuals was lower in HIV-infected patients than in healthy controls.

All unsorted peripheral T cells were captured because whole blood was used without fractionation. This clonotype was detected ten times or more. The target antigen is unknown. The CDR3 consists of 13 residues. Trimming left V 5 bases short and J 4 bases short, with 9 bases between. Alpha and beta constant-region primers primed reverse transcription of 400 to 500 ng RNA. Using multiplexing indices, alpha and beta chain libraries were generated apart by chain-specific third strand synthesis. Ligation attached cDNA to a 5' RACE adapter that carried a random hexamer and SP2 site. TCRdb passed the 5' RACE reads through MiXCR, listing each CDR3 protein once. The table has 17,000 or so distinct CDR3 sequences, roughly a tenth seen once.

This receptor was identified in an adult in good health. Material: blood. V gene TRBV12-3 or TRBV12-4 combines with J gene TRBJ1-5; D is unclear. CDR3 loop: CASSRSLNQPQHF. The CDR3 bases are TGTGCCAGCAGTCGATCCCTGAATCAGCCCCAGCATTTT.